This T cell receptor beta chain was profiled in a study of cytomegalovirus exposure and HLA in healthy donors. The study ran its PCR with 60 Vbeta and 13 Jbeta primers. TCRdb keeps only in-frame clones here, not all; method: immunoSEQ multiplex PCR. The sample lists 90,000 or so clones; 80% to 90% were seen once. Concerning this clone itself: One end of the junction varies from germline; a read error may be responsible.

The CDR3 totals 16 residues. Germline CDR1 and CDR2: SEHNR and FQNEAQ (reference sequence). Sequencing used PBMCs. The rearrangement links TRBV7-9 to TRBJ2-5, with D possibly matching TRBD2 (6 bases). This TCR was sampled from a man aged 25-45 years in good health and CMV-seropositive. CDR3 bases: TGTGCCAGCAACTTACAGCTGGACTTGCGGGGAGAGACCCAGTACTTC. This encodes CASNLQLDLRGETQYF.